This is a list of T cell receptor beta chains from one sample in a study of blood T cell repertoires in COVID-19. Some clones are missing from TCRdb's copy, which holds only in-frame ones; the method was immunoSEQ multiplex PCR. The table has 140,000 to 150,000 clones, 84% seen once. Sequenced sample: peripheral blood. Source of these receptors: a human donor in a cohort sampled during active COVID-19. CDR3s include the opening cysteine and the closing phenylalanine or tryptophan. A D gene is named only where the DNA matches it firmly. Clone size is given for some rows only: seen once, a few or many times, or a class if the clone is expanded.

d_call j_call v_call clone_size cdr3_length cdr3_aa cdr3_nt
TRBD1 TRBJ1-2 TRBV4-1 - 16 CASSLGQGGRRSGYTF TGCGCCAGCAGCCTGGGACAGGGAGGGAGGAGATCTGGCTACACCTTC
- TRBJ1-1 TRBV11-2 - 11 CASSLGGAAFF TGTGCCAGCAGCTTAGGGGGCGCAGCTTTCTTT
- TRBJ1-1 TRBV7-9 - 13 CASSYMGTTEAFF TGTGCCAGCAGCTACATGGGGACAACTGAAGCTTTCTTT
TRBD1 TRBJ2-7 TRBV7-2 - 16 CASSFPPGQGAGEQYF TGTGCCAGCAGCTTTCCCCCGGGACAGGGGGCTGGAGAGCAGTACTTC
TRBD1 TRBJ1-1 TRBV27 - 14 CASSLRGMNTEAFF TGTGCCAGCAGCCTCAGGGGGATGAACACTGAAGCTTTCTTT
TRBD1 TRBJ1-1 TRBV10-3 - 12 CAISSGQHYPFF TGTGCCATCAGCTCGGGACAGCACTACCCTTTCTTT
TRBD2 TRBJ2-3 TRBV5-1 - 16 CASRRTSGSRTDTQYF TGCGCCAGCAGGAGGACTAGCGGGAGTAGGACAGATACGCAGTATTTT
TRBD2 TRBJ2-7 TRBV11-3 once 15 CASREKRGVLYEQYF TGTGCCAGCAGAGAAAAGCGGGGGGTACTGTACGAGCAGTACTTC
- TRBJ2-5 TRBV9 - 16 CASSVGYRGVGETQYF TGTGCCAGCAGCGTAGGGTACCGGGGAGTAGGGGAGACCCAGTACTTC
TRBD1 TRBJ1-2 TRBV4-2 - 16 CASSQGGQASNYGYTF TGTGCCAGCAGCCAAGGGGGACAGGCCTCTAACTATGGCTACACCTTC
TRBD2 TRBJ2-2 TRBV11-3 - 15 CASSSRLAADGELFF TGTGCCAGCAGCTCTAGACTAGCCGCCGACGGGGAGCTGTTTTTT
TRBD2 TRBJ2-1 TRBV18 - 16 CATVPHVASGGDEQFF TGTGCCACGGTCCCCCATGTGGCTAGCGGGGGTGATGAGCAGTTCTTC
- TRBJ2-5 TRBV5-1 - 13 CASSLVRQETQYF TGCGCCAGCAGCTTGGTGCGGCAAGAGACCCAGTACTTC
- TRBJ2-3 TRBV7-8 - 13 CASSHFSTDTQYF TGTGCCAGCAGCCACTTCAGCACAGATACGCAGTATTTT
TRBD2 TRBJ2-2 TRBV7-3 - 19 CASSLNVAGGRKNTGELFF TGTGCCAGCAGCTTAAATGTAGCGGGAGGACGAAAGAACACCGGGGAGCTGTTTTTT
- TRBJ2-3 TRBV9 - 15 CASSVVPTDTDTQYF TGTGCCAGCAGCGTAGTTCCGACAGACACAGATACGCAGTATTTT